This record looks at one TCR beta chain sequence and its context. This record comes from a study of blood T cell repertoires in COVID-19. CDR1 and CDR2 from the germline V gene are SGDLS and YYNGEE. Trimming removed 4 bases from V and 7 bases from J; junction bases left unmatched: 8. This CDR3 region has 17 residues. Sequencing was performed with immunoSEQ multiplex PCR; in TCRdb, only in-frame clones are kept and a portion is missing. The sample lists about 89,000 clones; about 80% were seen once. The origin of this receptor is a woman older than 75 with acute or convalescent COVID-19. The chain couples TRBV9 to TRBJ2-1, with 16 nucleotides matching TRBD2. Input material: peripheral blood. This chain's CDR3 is CASSPRGLAGGRNEQFF. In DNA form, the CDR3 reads TGTGCCAGCAGCCCAAGGGGACTAGCGGGGGGGCGGAATGAGCAGTTCTTC.